This is a list of T cell receptor beta chains from one sample in a study of memory CD4+ T cells and cytomegalovirus serostatus. Sequenced by immunoSEQ multiplex PCR; TCRdb stores in-frame clones only, minus some. The sample carries 45,000 or so clones, roughly 83% recorded once. The sample consisted of memory CD4+ T cells from blood. These receptors were taken from an adult in good health and CMV-seronegative. CDR3s include the opening cysteine and the closing phenylalanine or tryptophan. For some rows the clone size is stated as once, few or many, or as a class when expanded; others skip it.

size: .
V: TRBV19
length: 13
CDR3: CASSIDSNYGYTF

size: .
V: TRBV7-9
length: 13
CDR3: CASSLGSLYEQFF

size: .
V: TRBV10-3
length: 15
CDR3: CAISVEGTGGSPLHF

size: .
V: TRBV6-1
length: 15
CDR3: CASSLRLAAYNEQFF

size: .
V: TRBV30
length: 14
CDR3: CAWSDRGVVDEQFF

size: .
V: TRBV27
length: 15
CDR3: CASSLSDRGTYGYTF

size: .
V: TRBV6-1
length: 14
CDR3: CASSTDYSGNTIYF

size: .
V: TRBV2
length: 11
CDR3: CASQGTYEQYF

size: .
V: TRBV11-2
length: 16
CDR3: CASSFSSRGFSYEQYF

size: .
V: TRBV29-1
length: 12
CDR3: CSATDRNTEAFF

size: .
V: TRBV2
length: 12
CDR3: CASSVRANEQFF

size: .
V: TRBV2
length: 11
CDR3: CASSDYNEQFF

size: few
V: TRBV10-3
length: 14
CDR3: CAIRYSDVYNEQFF

size: few
V: TRBV5-6
length: 14
CDR3: CASSLGIAGNTIYF

size: .
V: TRBV5-6
length: 15
CDR3: CASSLGGHFNSPLHF

size: .
V: TRBV11-3
length: 16
CDR3: CASSLGSGSVGGELFF

size: .
V: TRBV5-1
length: 18
CDR3: CASSLVRRGGLNTGELFF

size: .
V: TRBV5-6
length: 17
CDR3: CASSLVAGVSVGTEAFF

size: .
V: TRBV2
length: 14
CDR3: CASSEGGAGETQYF

size: few
V: TRBV4-1
length: 14
CDR3: CASRPVLYTDTQYF

size: .
V: TRBV18
length: 15
CDR3: CASSPGQGGGNTIYF

size: once
V: TRBV4-2
length: 14
CDR3: CASSQEGRYTEAFF

size: .
V: TRBV2
length: 11
CDR3: CASSFFTEAFF

size: .
V: TRBV6-5
length: 13
CDR3: CASSNFEGREAFF